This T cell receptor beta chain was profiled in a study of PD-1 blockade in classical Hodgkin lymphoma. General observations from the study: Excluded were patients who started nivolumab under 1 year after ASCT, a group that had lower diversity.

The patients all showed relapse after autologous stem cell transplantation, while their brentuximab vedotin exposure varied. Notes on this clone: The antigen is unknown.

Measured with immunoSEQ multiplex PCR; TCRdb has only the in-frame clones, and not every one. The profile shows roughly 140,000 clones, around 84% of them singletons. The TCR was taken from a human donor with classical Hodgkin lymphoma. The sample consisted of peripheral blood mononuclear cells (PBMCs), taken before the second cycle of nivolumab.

The CDR3 nucleotides read TGTGCCAGCAGCGTAGACCACACCCCCTCCGATACGCAGTATTTT. It specifies CASSVDHTPSDTQYF. V and J are TRBV9 and TRBJ2-3, with D unclear. This CDR3 is built from 15 residues. Deletions cut 0 bases from V and 6 bases from J, with 14 bases between. From germline, CDR1 is SGDLS and CDR2 YYNGEE. The full variable domain, with the rest looked up from reference TRBV9 and TRBJ2-3, is DSGVTQTPKHLITATGQRVTLRCSPRSGDLSVYWYQQSLDQGLQFLIQYYNGEERAKGNILERFSAQQFPDLHSELNLSSLELGDSALYFCASSVDHTPSDTQYFGPGTRLTVL.